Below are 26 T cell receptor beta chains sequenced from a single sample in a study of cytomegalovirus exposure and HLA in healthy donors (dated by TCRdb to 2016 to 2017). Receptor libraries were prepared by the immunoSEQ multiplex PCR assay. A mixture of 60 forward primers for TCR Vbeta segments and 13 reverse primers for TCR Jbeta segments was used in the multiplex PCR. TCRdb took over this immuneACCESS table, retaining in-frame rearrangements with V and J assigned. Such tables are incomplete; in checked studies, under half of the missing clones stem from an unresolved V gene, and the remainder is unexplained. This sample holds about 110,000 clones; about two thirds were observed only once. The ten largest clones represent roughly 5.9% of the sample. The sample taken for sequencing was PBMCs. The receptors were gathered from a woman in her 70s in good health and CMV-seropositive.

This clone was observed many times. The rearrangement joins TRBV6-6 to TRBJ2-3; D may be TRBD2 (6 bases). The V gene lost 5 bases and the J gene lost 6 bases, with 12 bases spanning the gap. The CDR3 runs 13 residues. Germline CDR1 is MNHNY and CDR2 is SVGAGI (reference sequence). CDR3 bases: TGTGCCAGCAGTCCGCATGGGAGGGATACGCAGTATTTT. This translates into CASSPHGRDTQYF.

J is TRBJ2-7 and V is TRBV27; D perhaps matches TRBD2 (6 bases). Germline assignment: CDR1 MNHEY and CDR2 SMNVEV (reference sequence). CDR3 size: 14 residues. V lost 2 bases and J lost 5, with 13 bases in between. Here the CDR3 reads CASSLAGIHNEQYF. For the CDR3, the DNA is TGTGCCAGCAGTTTAGCGGGAATTCACAACGAGCAGTACTTC.

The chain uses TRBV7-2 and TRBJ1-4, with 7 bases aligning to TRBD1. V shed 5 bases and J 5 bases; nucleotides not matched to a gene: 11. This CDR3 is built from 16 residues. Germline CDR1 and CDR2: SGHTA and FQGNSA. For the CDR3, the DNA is TGTGCCAGCAGCCAGAGGGGAAGGACAGGCAATGAAAAACTGTTTTTT. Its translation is CASSQRGRTGNEKLFF.

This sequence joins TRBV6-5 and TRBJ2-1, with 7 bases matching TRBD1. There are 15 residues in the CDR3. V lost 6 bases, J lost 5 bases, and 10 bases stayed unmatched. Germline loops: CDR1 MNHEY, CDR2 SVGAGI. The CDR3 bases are TGTGCCAGCAGCACGACAGGGTTCCTTAACAATGAGCAGTTCTTC. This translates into CASSTTGFLNNEQFF.

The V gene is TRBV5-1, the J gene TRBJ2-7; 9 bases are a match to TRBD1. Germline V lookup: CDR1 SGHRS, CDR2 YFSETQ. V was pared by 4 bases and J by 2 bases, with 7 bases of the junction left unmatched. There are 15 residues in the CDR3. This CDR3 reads CASSLSDRGPYEQYF. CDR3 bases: TGCGCCAGCAGCCTGTCGGACAGGGGACCCTACGAGCAGTACTTC.

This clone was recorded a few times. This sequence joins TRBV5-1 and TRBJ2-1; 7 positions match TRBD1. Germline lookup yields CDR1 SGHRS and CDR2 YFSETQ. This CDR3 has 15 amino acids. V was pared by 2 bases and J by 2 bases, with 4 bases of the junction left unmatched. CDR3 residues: CASSLHTGAYNEQFF. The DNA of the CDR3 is TGCGCCAGCAGCTTACATACAGGGGCCTACAATGAGCAGTTCTTC.

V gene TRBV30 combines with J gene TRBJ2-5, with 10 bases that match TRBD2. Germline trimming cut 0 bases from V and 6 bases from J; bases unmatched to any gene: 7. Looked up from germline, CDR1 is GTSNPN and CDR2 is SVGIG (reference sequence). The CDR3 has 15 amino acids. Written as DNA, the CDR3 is TGTGCCTGGAGTGTAACTAGCGGGGAATTGAAGACCCAGTACTTC. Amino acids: CAWSVTSGELKTQYF.

This chain's CDR3 is CASSLEGGRETQYF. Written as DNA, the CDR3 is TGTGCCAGCAGCTTAGAGGGGGGGCGAGAGACCCAGTACTTC. The V and J genes are TRBV7-2 and TRBJ2-5; D is perhaps TRBD2 (7 bases). The CDR3 extends over 14 amino acids. Trimming removed 1 base from V and 4 bases from J, with 10 bases in between. Looked up from germline, CDR1 is SGHTA and CDR2 is FQGNSA.

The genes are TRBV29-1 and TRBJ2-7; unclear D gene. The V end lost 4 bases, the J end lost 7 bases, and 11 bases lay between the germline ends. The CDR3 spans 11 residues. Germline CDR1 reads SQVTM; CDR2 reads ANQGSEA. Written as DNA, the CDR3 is TGCAGCGTTGGACAAGCATGGGAGCAGTACTTC. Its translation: CSVGQAWEQYF.

The CDR3 is CASRFLNTGELFF. Written as DNA, the CDR3 is TGTGCCAGCAGGTTCTTGAACACCGGGGAGCTGTTTTTT. The chain carries TRBV5-8 and TRBJ2-2, with D hard to call. Germline V gives CDR1 SGHTS, CDR2 YDEGEE. V lost 5 bases to trimming and J lost 1 base, with 6 bases between them. This CDR3 comprises 13 residues.

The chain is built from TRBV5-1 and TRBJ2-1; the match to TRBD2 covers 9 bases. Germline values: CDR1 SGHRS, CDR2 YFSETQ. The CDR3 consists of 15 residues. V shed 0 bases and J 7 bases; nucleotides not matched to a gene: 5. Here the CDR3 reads CASSLGGGGFNEQFF. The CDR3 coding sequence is TGCGCCAGCAGCTTGGGCGGGGGGGGCTTTAATGAGCAGTTCTTC.

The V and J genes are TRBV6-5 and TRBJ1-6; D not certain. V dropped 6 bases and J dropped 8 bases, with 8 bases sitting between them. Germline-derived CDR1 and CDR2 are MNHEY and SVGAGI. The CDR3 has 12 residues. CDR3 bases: TGTGCCAGCAGACGGGGAGATTCACCCCTCCACTTT. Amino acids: CASRRGDSPLHF.

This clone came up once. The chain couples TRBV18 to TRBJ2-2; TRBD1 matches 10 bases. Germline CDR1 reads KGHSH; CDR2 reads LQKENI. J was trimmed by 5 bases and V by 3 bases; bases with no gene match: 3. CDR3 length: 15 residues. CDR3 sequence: CASSPGQGSTGELFF. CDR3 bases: TGTGCCAGCTCACCGGGACAGGGGTCAACCGGGGAGCTGTTTTTT.

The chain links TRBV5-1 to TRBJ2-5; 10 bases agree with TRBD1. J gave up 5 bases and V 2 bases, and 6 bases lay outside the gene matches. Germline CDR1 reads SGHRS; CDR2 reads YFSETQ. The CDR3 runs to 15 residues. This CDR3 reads CASSFQGQGTETQYF. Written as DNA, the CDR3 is TGCGCCAGCAGCTTCCAGGGACAGGGGACGGAGACCCAGTACTTC.

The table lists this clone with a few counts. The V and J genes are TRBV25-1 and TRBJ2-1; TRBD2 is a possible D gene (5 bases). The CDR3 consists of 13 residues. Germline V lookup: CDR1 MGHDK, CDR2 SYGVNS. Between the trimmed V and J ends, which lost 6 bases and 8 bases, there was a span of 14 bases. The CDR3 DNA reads TGTGCCAGCAGGCTTCGGGGTCGCGATGAGCAGTTCTTC. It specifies CASRLRGRDEQFF.

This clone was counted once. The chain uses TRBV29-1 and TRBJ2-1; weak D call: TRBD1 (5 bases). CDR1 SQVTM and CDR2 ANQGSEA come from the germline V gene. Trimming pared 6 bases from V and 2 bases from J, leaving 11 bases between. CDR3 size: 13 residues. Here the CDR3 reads CSVSRVAYNEQFF. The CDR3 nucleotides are TGCAGCGTATCCAGGGTAGCCTACAATGAGCAGTTCTTC.

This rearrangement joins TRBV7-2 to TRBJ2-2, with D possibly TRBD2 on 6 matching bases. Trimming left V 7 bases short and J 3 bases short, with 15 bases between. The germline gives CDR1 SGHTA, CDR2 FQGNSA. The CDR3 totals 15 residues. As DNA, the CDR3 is TGTGCCAGCAATGTAAGGCGGGGCTACACCGGGGAGCTGTTTTTT. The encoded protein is CASNVRRGYTGELFF.

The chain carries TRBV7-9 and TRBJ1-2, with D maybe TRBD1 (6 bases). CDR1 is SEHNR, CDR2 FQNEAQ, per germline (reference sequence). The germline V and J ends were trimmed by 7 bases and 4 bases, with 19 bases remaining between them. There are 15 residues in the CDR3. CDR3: CASIYSGGLSYGYTF. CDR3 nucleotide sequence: TGTGCCAGCATCTATTCGGGGGGCTTAAGCTATGGCTACACCTTC.

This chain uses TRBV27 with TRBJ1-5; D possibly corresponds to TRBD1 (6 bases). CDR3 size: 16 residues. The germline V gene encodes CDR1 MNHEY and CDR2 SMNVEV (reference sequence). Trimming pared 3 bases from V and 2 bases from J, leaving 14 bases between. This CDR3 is CASSFGPGAGNQPQHF. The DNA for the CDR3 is TGTGCCAGCAGTTTTGGGCCAGGGGCGGGCAATCAGCCCCAGCATTTT.

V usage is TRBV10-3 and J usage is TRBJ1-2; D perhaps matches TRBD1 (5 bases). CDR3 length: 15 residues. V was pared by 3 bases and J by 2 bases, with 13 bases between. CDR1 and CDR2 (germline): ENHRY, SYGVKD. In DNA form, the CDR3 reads TGTGCCATCAGTGACCCCCAGGACATAAACTATGGCTACACCTTC. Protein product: CAISDPQDINYGYTF.

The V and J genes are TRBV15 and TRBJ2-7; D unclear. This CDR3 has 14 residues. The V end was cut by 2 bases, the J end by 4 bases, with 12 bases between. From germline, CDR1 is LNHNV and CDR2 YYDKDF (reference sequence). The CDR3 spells CATSRQAASYEQYF. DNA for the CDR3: TGTGCCACCAGCAGACAGGCCGCCTCATACGAGCAGTACTTC.

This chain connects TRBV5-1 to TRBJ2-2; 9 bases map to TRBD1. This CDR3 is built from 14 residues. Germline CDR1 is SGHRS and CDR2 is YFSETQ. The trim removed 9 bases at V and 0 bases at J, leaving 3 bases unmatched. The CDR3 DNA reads TGCGCCACCGGACAGGGGACGAACACCGGGGAGCTGTTTTTT. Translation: CATGQGTNTGELFF.

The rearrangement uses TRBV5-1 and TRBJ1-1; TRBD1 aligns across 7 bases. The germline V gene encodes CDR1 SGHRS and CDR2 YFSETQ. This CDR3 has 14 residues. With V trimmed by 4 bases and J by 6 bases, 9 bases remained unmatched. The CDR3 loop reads CASSDGQAWAEAFF. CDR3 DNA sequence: TGCGCCAGCAGCGATGGACAGGCTTGGGCTGAAGCTTTCTTT. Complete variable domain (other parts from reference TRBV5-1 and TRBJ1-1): KAGVTQTPRYLIKTRGQQVTLSCSPISGHRSVSWYQQTPGQGLQFLFEYFSETQRNKGNFPGRFSGRQFSNSRSEMNVSTLELGDSALYLCASSDGQAWAEAFFGQGTRLTVV.

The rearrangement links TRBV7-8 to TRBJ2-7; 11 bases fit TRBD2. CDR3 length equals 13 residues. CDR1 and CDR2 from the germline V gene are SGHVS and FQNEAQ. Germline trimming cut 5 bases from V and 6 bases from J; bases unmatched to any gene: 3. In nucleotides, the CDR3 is TGTGCCAGCAGCCTCGGGACTAGCGGCGAGCAGTACTTC. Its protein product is CASSLGTSGEQYF. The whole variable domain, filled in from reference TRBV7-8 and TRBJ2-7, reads GAGVSQSPRYKVAKRGQDVALRCDPISGHVSLFWYQQALGQGPEFLTYFQNEAQLDKSGLPSDRFFAERPEGSVSTLKIQRTQQEDSAVYLCASSLGTSGEQYFGPGTRLTVT.

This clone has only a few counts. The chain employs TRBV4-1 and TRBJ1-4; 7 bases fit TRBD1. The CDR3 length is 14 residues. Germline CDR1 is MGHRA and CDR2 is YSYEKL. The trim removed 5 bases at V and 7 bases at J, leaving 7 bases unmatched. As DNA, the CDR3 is TGCGCCAGCAGCTTTGACAGGGTAGGTGAAAAACTGTTTTTT. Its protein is CASSFDRVGEKLFF.

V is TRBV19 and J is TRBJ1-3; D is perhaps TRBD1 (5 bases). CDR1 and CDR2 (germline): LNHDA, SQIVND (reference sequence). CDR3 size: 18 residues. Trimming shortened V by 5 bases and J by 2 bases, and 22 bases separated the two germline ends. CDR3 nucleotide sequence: TGTGCCAGTAGTTATGCGGGATTGGGGCCGACCCCTGGAAACACCATATATTTT. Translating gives CASSYAGLGPTPGNTIYF.